The 28 T cell receptor beta chains below all came from one sample that was sequenced in a study of control samples from healthy donors and cancer patients. TCRdb keeps only in-frame clones here, not all; method: immunoSEQ multiplex PCR. The data show about 94,000 clones, 75% to 95% seen once. The sequenced sample was blood. These receptors all stem from a woman between 18 and 29 years old in good health.

The chain joins TRBV4-1 to TRBJ2-4; 9 nucleotides align to TRBD1. Losses at the gene ends were 4 bases for V and 0 bases for J; bases not matched to a gene: 4. The CDR3 covers 16 residues. Germline-derived CDR1 and CDR2 are MGHRA and YSYEKL. CDR3 sequence (DNA): TGCGCCAGCAGCCTCCTACAGGGGGCAGCCAAAAACATTCAGTACTTC. This translates into CASSLLQGAAKNIQYF.

This rearrangement joins TRBV4-1 to TRBJ2-5; D is ambiguous. The germline V and J ends were trimmed by 8 bases and 9 bases, with 25 bases remaining between them. Per the germline V gene, CDR1 is MGHRA and CDR2 is YSYEKL. The CDR3 covers 15 residues. The CDR3 DNA is TGCGCCAGCGGGCCCACCCGGGTCTTAACGTCGGCCCAGTACTTC. Translation gives CASGPTRVLTSAQYF.

The V call is TRBV6-5, the J call TRBJ1-2, with TRBD1 matching 8 bases. Germline CDR1 MNHEY, CDR2 SVGAGI. After removal of 0 bases from V and 7 bases from J, the junction contained 7 bases not matched to a gene. The CDR3 sequence is 15 residues long. The CDR3 nucleotides are TGTGCCAGCAGTTACTCTGCGAGGGACAGGCGTGGCTACACCTTC. Translation: CASSYSARDRRGYTF.

The chain is built from TRBV15 and TRBJ1-1, with D possibly being TRBD1 (5 bases). Germline assignment: CDR1 LNHNV and CDR2 YYDKDF (reference sequence). CDR3 length: 16 residues. V lost 2 bases to trimming and J lost 5 bases, with 18 bases between them. The CDR3 nucleotides read TGTGCCACCAGCAGAAATCACGGTTATCAGGGAACTGAAGCTTTCTTT. Translating it yields CATSRNHGYQGTEAFF.

V gene TRBV4-1 combines with J gene TRBJ1-1; possibly TRBD1 for D (6 bases). The CDR3 length is 16 residues. The germline V gene has CDR1 MGHRA and CDR2 YSYEKL. Trimming pared 0 bases from V and 0 bases from J, leaving 11 bases between. The CDR3 DNA reads as TGCGCCAGCAGCCAAGATTTAGGGGACATGAACACTGAAGCTTTCTTT. Translation: CASSQDLGDMNTEAFF.

In its sample, this clone was seen once. The chain couples TRBV19 to TRBJ1-2; TRBD1 agrees at 8 bases. This CDR3 spans 13 amino acids. V gave up 6 bases and J gave up 8 bases; unmatched junction bases: 8. Germline CDR1 is LNHDA and CDR2 is SQIVND (reference sequence). The CDR3 DNA reads TGTGCCAGTAGGGAGCAGGGGGCGCGAGGCTACACCTTC. Translating gives CASREQGARGYTF.

The CDR3 nucleotides are TGCGCCAGGGACAGGGGGCATGAAAAACTGTTTTTT. Amino acids: CARDRGHEKLFF. The chain combines TRBV5-1 with TRBJ1-4, with TRBD1 matching over 11 bases. J gave up 6 bases and V 8 bases, and 0 bases lay outside the gene matches. There are 12 residues in the CDR3. From germline, CDR1 is SGHRS and CDR2 YFSETQ.

The chain is built from TRBV4-2 and TRBJ1-1; the D is unclear. The CDR3 is 13 amino acids. Trimming pared 0 bases from V and 4 bases from J, leaving 6 bases between. CDR1 and CDR2 from the germline V gene are LGHNA and YNFKEQ. As DNA, the CDR3 is TGTGCCAGCAGCCAAGATCCCCTCACTGAAGCTTTCTTT. It specifies CASSQDPLTEAFF.

V gene TRBV10-3 combines with J gene TRBJ1-1; perhaps TRBD1 as D (5 bases). Germline CDR1 and CDR2: ENHRY and SYGVKD. The CDR3 has 17 residues. Trimming took off 8 bases at V and 3 bases at J, with 25 bases between the two ends. Here the CDR3 reads CAIRRTPGLVGDTEAFF. CDR3 coding DNA: TGTGCCATCCGGAGAACGCCGGGGCTAGTGGGGGACACTGAAGCTTTCTTT.

This clone is classed as medium-sized (0.01 to 0.1%). The chain has TRBV7-9 and TRBJ1-1; tentatively, D is TRBD1 (6 bases). Trimming took off 10 bases at V and 7 bases at J, with 25 bases between the two ends. In germline, CDR1 is SEHNR, CDR2 FQNEAQ (reference sequence). This CDR3 has 15 amino acids. CDR3 nucleotides: TGTGCCACCGATACAACCATGGGGGGCGGGGTTGAAGCTTTCTTT. This gives the protein CATDTTMGGGVEAFF.

The rearrangement uses TRBV3-1 (or the pseudogene TRBV3-2) and TRBJ1-4; unclear D gene. This CDR3 spans 15 amino acids. CDR1 LGHDT and CDR2 YNNKEL come from the germline V gene (reference sequence). V lost 3 bases and J 8 bases, leaving 16 bases between the germline ends. In nucleotides, the CDR3 is TGTGCCAGCAGCCACTTAGGGCGTTTCGGGGAAAAACTGTTTTTT. Protein sequence: CASSHLGRFGEKLFF.

This chain joins TRBV12-5 and TRBJ2-5; D uncertain. Germline lookup yields CDR1 LGHNT and CDR2 FRNRAP. The CDR3 is made up of 16 amino acids. V was clipped by 0 bases and J by 0 bases, with 11 bases between them. The CDR3 spells CASGLVTLTNQETQYF. The DNA of the CDR3 is TGTGCTAGTGGTTTGGTAACCTTAACTAACCAAGAGACCCAGTACTTC. Variable domain in full (rest from reference TRBV12-5 and TRBJ2-5): DARVTQTPRHKVTEMGQEVTMRCQPILGHNTVFWYRQTMMQGLELLAYFRNRAPLDDSGMPKDRFSAEMPDATLATLKIQPSEPRDSAVYFCASGLVTLTNQETQYFGPGTRLLVL.

This chain links TRBV6-6 with TRBJ2-5, with 7 bases that match TRBD2. The CDR3 extends over 14 amino acids. The germline gives CDR1 MNHNY, CDR2 SVGAGI (reference sequence). The trim removed 8 bases at V and 2 bases at J, leaving 8 bases unmatched. The CDR3 reads CASGAGPIQETQYF. The CDR3 bases are TGTGCCAGCGGAGCGGGACCGATACAAGAGACCCAGTACTTC.

The chain is built from TRBV14 and TRBJ1-1; D may be TRBD1 (5 bases). CDR3 size: 13 residues. Germline CDR1 SGHDN, CDR2 FVKESK. Trimming shortened V by 0 bases and J by 10 bases, and 12 bases separated the two germline ends. CDR3: CASSQEVTRGAFF. CDR3 nucleotides: TGTGCCAGCAGCCAAGAGGTGACGAGGGGAGCTTTCTTT.

The chain is built from TRBV3-1 (or the pseudogene TRBV3-2) and TRBJ2-1, with 9 positions matching TRBD1. With V trimmed by 2 bases and J by 7 bases, 9 bases remained unmatched. Looked up from germline, CDR1 is LGHDT and CDR2 is YNNKEL (reference sequence). There are 16 residues in the CDR3. In DNA, the CDR3 is TGTGCCAGCAGCCAACTTGGGACAGGGCGTTCGAATGAGCAGTTCTTC. Amino acids: CASSQLGTGRSNEQFF.

This clone was observed a single time. This chain joins TRBV19 and TRBJ2-1, with D perhaps assigned TRBD1 or TRBD2 (7 bases each). Trimming cost V 2 bases and J 8 bases, with 10 bases left between them. The CDR3 is 13 amino acids. Germline CDR1 is LNHDA and CDR2 is SQIVND (reference sequence). The DNA for the CDR3 is TGTGCCAGTAGTATATCAGGGGGGGATGAGCAGTTCTTC. Protein: CASSISGGDEQFF. Supplemented by reference TRBV19 and TRBJ2-1, the full variable domain reads DGGITQSPKYLFRKEGQNVTLSCEQNLNHDAMYWYRQDPGQGLRLIYYSQIVNDFQKGDIAEGYSVSREKKESFPLTVTSAQKNPTAFYLCASSISGGDEQFFGPGTRLTVL.

This chain uses TRBV7-3 with TRBJ2-2, with a possible D match to TRBD1 (6 bases). The V gene lost 0 bases and the J gene lost 5 bases, with 16 bases spanning the gap. The CDR3 contains 17 residues. The germline V gene encodes CDR1 SGHTA and CDR2 FQGTGA. The CDR3 DNA reads as TGTGCCAGCAGCTTAACACCGGGACAAGGGGAGACCGGGGAGCTGTTTTTT. The encoded protein is CASSLTPGQGETGELFF.

The chain has TRBV5-8 and TRBJ2-1, with D perhaps TRBD1 (6 bases). The germline V and J ends were trimmed by 3 bases and 3 bases, with 16 bases remaining between them. Looked up from germline, CDR1 is SGHTS and CDR2 is YDEGEE. The CDR3 contains 16 residues. CDR3: CASSWKGVPYYNEQFF. Here the CDR3 DNA reads TGTGCCAGCAGCTGGAAGGGGGTGCCATACTACAATGAGCAGTTCTTC.

The V call is TRBV6-5, the J call TRBJ2-1; 7 bases match TRBD1. Germline V gene lookup returns CDR1 MNHEY and CDR2 SVGAGI. The CDR3 covers 14 residues. V trimming: 4 bases; J trimming: 5 bases; junction bases outside the gene matches: 5. DNA for the CDR3: TGTGCCAGCAGTTTTCGGACAGGCCACAATGAGCAGTTCTTC. Residues: CASSFRTGHNEQFF.

This rearrangement joins TRBV3-1 (or the pseudogene TRBV3-2) to TRBJ1-5; D is unclear. V was clipped by 3 bases and J by 6 bases, with 9 bases between them. Germline CDR1 reads LGHDT; CDR2 reads YNNKEL (reference sequence). This CDR3 has 13 residues. In DNA, the CDR3 is TGTGCCAGCAGCCAGGGAAGCGCTCAGCCCCAGCATTTT. Protein product: CASSQGSAQPQHF.

This rearrangement joins TRBV20-1 to TRBJ2-5, with D unclear. CDR1 is DFQATT and CDR2 is SNEGSKA in the germline V gene (reference sequence). The CDR3 length is 11 residues. V lost 4 bases and J 5 bases, leaving 8 bases between the germline ends. The CDR3, as DNA: TGCAGTGCTAATCAATGGGAGACCCAGTACTTC. It specifies CSANQWETQYF.

The CDR3 nucleotides are TGTGCCAGCAGTTACCCAGAGAAGGCTTTCTTT. Protein: CASSYPEKAFF. The gene calls are TRBV6-6 and TRBJ1-1; D gene uncertain. Germline CDR1 reads MNHNY; CDR2 reads SVGAGI (reference sequence). The V end lost 2 bases, the J end lost 11 bases, and 9 bases lay between the germline ends. The CDR3 contains 11 residues.

The chain carries TRBV5-4 and TRBJ2-5; D may match TRBD1 or TRBD2 (5 bases each). The CDR3 contains 14 residues. The V gene's germline CDR1 is SGHNT and CDR2 YYREEE (reference sequence). V was shortened by 5 bases and J by 4 bases, with 15 bases between the two germline ends. CDR3 region: CASRERQGGETQYF. As DNA, the CDR3 is TGTGCCAGCAGGGAGCGGCAGGGCGGAGAGACCCAGTACTTC.

V is TRBV19 and J is TRBJ1-4; D not resolved. The V gene's germline CDR1 is LNHDA and CDR2 SQIVND (reference sequence). The CDR3 runs to 15 residues. The V end was cut by 1 base, the J end by 0 bases, with 6 bases between. The CDR3 DNA is TGTGCCAGTAGTATAGCCTTCTCAACTAATGAAAAACTGTTTTTT. This encodes CASSIAFSTNEKLFF. Based on the CDR3 plus reference TRBV19 and TRBJ1-4, the full variable domain is DGGITQSPKYLFRKEGQNVTLSCEQNLNHDAMYWYRQDPGQGLRLIYYSQIVNDFQKGDIAEGYSVSREKKESFPLTVTSAQKNPTAFYLCASSIAFSTNEKLFFGSGTQLSVL.

The CDR3 loop is CASSVEQDNKPNTEAFF. The DNA for the CDR3 is TGTGCCAGCAGCGTAGAGCAGGACAACAAACCGAACACTGAAGCTTTCTTT. The chain uses TRBV9 and TRBJ1-1; D is possibly TRBD1 (5 bases). Germline V CDR1 and CDR2: SGDLS, YYNGEE. Trimming stripped 0 bases from V and 1 base from J, with 16 bases between. The CDR3 has 17 amino acids.

The CDR3 coding sequence is TGTGCCAGCAGCCCGACTCGCTCTGGAAACACCATATATTTT. Its translation is CASSPTRSGNTIYF. The chain employs TRBV7-9 and TRBJ1-3; D is unclear. The germline CDR1 and CDR2 sequences are SEHNR and FQNEAQ (reference sequence). Between the trimmed V and J ends, which lost 5 bases and 0 bases, there was a span of 8 bases. This CDR3 is built from 14 residues.

The chain carries TRBV6-5 and TRBJ2-3; D is unclear. The length of the CDR3 is 14 residues. Per germline, CDR1 MNHEY and CDR2 SVGAGI. V lost 2 bases to trimming and J lost 3 bases, with 9 bases between them. The CDR3 region is CASSYVGPTDTQYF. The DNA for the CDR3 is TGTGCCAGCAGTTACGTCGGTCCAACAGATACGCAGTATTTT.

The chain's CDR3 is CASSEVRGRDGYTF. The CDR3 bases are TGTGCCAGCAGTGAAGTTCGGGGGCGGGATGGCTACACCTTC. The chain links TRBV2 to TRBJ1-2; TRBD1 might be the D (6 bases). V shed 1 base and J shed 6 bases, with 12 bases lying between them. This CDR3 is built from 14 residues. The germline CDR1 and CDR2 sequences are SNHLY and FYNNEI.